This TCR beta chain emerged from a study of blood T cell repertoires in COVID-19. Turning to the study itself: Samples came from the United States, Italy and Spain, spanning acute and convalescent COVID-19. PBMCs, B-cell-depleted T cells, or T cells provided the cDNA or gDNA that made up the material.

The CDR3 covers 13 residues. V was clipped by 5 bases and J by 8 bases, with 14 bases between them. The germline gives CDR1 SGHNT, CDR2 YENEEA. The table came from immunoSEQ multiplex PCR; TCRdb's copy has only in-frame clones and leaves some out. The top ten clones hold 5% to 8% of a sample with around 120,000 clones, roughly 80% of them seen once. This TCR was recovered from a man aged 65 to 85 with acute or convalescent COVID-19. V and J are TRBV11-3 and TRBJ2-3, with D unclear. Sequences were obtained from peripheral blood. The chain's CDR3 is CASSLPFGGTQYF. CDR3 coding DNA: TGTGCCAGCAGCCTCCCGTTTGGCGGTACGCAGTATTTT.